A selection of T cell receptor beta chains follows, all from one sample in a study of cytomegalovirus exposure and HLA in healthy donors. The table came from immunoSEQ multiplex PCR; TCRdb's copy has only in-frame clones and leaves some out. The table includes fewer than 250,000 clones, about 85% detected once. The sequenced sample was PBMCs. Source of these receptors: a woman in her fifties or sixties in good health and CMV-seronegative. Each CDR3 is given with its conserved first and last residue.

TRBV2	CASSERPRPEAFF
TRBV9	CASSQNTGELFF
TRBV28	CASSFYDYTLAKNIQYF
TRBV5-4	CASSLVDRGSEQYF
TRBV7-2	CASSLSYSSTEAFF
TRBV28	CASSLWAVTPGNTIYF
TRBV19	CASSKGKLAKSTDTQYF
TRBV11-2	CASSLDSVQETQYF
TRBV5-1	CASSWGGMSGATINEQFF
TRBV15	CATSLDRNSNQPQHF
TRBV2	CASSYQTGESTF
TRBV6-5	CASSTGSLTEAFF
TRBV19	CASSIPPGGHFEAFF
TRBV2	CASSRDIGETQYF
TRBV6-6	CASSYTGEKLFF
TRBV28	CASSLTVPWSSNQPQHF
TRBV30	CAWSVRVGGEAFF
TRBV7-9	CASSLSSPNQPQHF
TRBV6-5	CASRLTGTYEQYF
TRBV6-1	CASSEAGTGTPFSGYTF
TRBV10-3	CAIGRTGETTEAFF
TRBV4-1	CASSQDSVNTEAFF